A single T cell receptor beta chain is shown here with its context. Its antigen remains unidentified. The gene names given are mouse names. The read terminates 1 residue ahead of where the CDR3 ends, so the germline J gene completes it. Germline lookup yields CDR1 GFQATS and CDR2 STVNSAI. The CDR3 has 13 residues. V dropped 4 bases and J dropped 0; count of bases not matched to a gene: 3. The data stem from a study of tissue T cells after allogeneic stem cell transplantation. Whole-study findings and limits: Tissue-detected TCR repertoire was only partly captured by blood and spleen T cells. Shared clones across patients were few; motif clustering revealed tissue-specific shared signatures.

TCRbeta CDR3 was sequenced at survey depth with template counts. Generated by immunoSEQ multiplex PCR, the TCRdb table keeps only in-frame clones and is missing some. The profile shows about 48,000 clones, approximately 73% of them singletons. The material sequenced was sorted cells pooled from one or two spleens. The gene calls are TRBV20 and TRBJ2-7; 7 nucleotides line up with TRBD2. The source is a pool of C57BL/6 mice in good health. The CDR3 DNA, read in part, is TGTGGTGCTACAACTGGGGACTCCTATGAACAGTAC. Encoded protein: CGATTGDSYEQY. The entire CDR3 is CGATTGDSYEQYF.